These T cell receptor beta chains were read from a single sample in a study of T cell responses to AZD1222 COVID-19 vaccine. Repertoires were generated with immunoSEQ multiplex PCR, while TCRdb's copy carries only in-frame clones and drops some. The sample lists 140,000 to 150,000 clones, 85% to 90% occurring once. Material: peripheral blood, obtained on day 0 of AZD1222 vaccination. These receptors were taken from an adult in good health. The CDR3 runs from the conserved cysteine through the conserved F or W. The D gene is left open where the match is weak. Clone sizes are given selectively: once, few, many, or a class where the clone is expanded.

j_gene	abundance	v_gene	d_gene	CDR3nt	CDR3aa
TRBJ2-7	NA	TRBV6-2/TRBV6-3	TRBD1	TGTGCCAGCAGTTACACAGGGGGCCTCGAGCAGTACTTC	CASSYTGGLEQYF
TRBJ1-1	NA	TRBV18	NA	TGTGCCAGCTCCCCGGGGATCTTTGGACGGCGGACTGAAGCTTTCTTT	CASSPGIFGRRTEAFF
TRBJ2-7	NA	TRBV6-5	NA	TGTGCCAGCAGTCGGGCAATGAGCTCCTACGAGCAGTACTTC	CASSRAMSSYEQYF
TRBJ2-5	NA	TRBV30	NA	TGTGCCTGGAGTTGGTTCGGGGGAGGCGAGACCCAGTACTTC	CAWSWFGGGETQYF
TRBJ2-1	once	TRBV27	TRBD2	TGTGCCAGCAAAAGACTAGCGGGGTACAATGAGCAGTTCTTC	CASKRLAGYNEQFF
TRBJ1-5	few	TRBV6-2/TRBV6-3	NA	TGTGCCAGCAGTTACTCGACTCGCAATCAGCCCCAGCATTTT	CASSYSTRNQPQHF
TRBJ2-7	NA	TRBV19	NA	TGTGCCAGTAGTCCGGGGGACAAATCCTACGAGCAGTACTTC	CASSPGDKSYEQYF
TRBJ1-5	NA	TRBV15	NA	TGTGCCACCAGCAGGACAACCGATGACCCCCAGCATTTT	CATSRTTDDPQHF
TRBJ2-3	NA	TRBV9	TRBD2	TGTGCCAGCAGCGTACCCCAACTAGCGGGTCCCGGGGATACGCAGTATTTT	CASSVPQLAGPGDTQYF
TRBJ2-3	NA	TRBV30	NA	TGTGCCTGGAGTAGGGCAGCGGCTAGCACAGATACGCAGTATTTT	CAWSRAAASTDTQYF
TRBJ1-2	NA	TRBV5-4	NA	TGTGCCAGCAGCCTTGGGCCTAACTATGGCTACACCTTC	CASSLGPNYGYTF
TRBJ1-3	NA	TRBV5-1	NA	TGCGCCAGCGCTGAAATCGGTGGAAACACCATATATTTT	CASAEIGGNTIYF
TRBJ2-3	NA	TRBV5-1	NA	TGCGCCAGCAGCCCGCCCGTGGCGGTTACAGATACGCAGTATTTT	CASSPPVAVTDTQYF
TRBJ1-1	NA	TRBV19	NA	TGTGCCATCTGGTTAAACACTGAAGCTTTCTTT	CAIWLNTEAFF
TRBJ2-1	NA	TRBV30	NA	TGTGCCTGGTATCGACCGGGGCTGGAGCAGTTCTTC	CAWYRPGLEQFF
TRBJ1-2	NA	TRBV4-1	NA	TGCGCCAGCAGCCAAGAAGGATCTCGGGGGGCGCGGTATGGCTACACCTTC	CASSQEGSRGARYGYTF
TRBJ1-1	NA	TRBV12-3/TRBV12-4	NA	TGTGCCAGCGGAATAACTCTTACTTTTGAAGCTTTCTTT	CASGITLTFEAFF
TRBJ1-6	NA	TRBV5-4	NA	TGTGCCAGCAGCGCAAGGCCCTTTCCCCGCGATTCACCCCTCCACTTT	CASSARPFPRDSPLHF
TRBJ1-5	NA	TRBV6-4	NA	TGTGCCAGCAGTGACCCCCAGGGAACCAATCAGCCCCAGCATTTT	CASSDPQGTNQPQHF
TRBJ2-6	NA	TRBV11-2	TRBD1	TGTGCCAGCAGCCAAGATCACAGGGGCTCTGGGGCCAACGTCCTGACTTTC	CASSQDHRGSGANVLTF
TRBJ1-1	NA	TRBV29-1	NA	TGCAGCGTTGGGGGGGCAGCAGCGAACACTGAAGCTTTCTTT	CSVGGAAANTEAFF
TRBJ1-2	NA	TRBV6-5	NA	TGTGCCGGGGGGGACTATGGCTACACCTTC	CAGGDYGYTF
TRBJ2-3	NA	TRBV3-1/TRBV3-2	TRBD2	TGTGCCAGCAGCCGTGGGGAGGGATGGAGCACAGATACGCAGTATTTT	CASSRGEGWSTDTQYF
TRBJ1-4	NA	TRBV2	TRBD1	TGTGCCAGCAGTGAGGGGGGGACAGGGAATGAAAAACTGTTTTTT	CASSEGGTGNEKLFF
TRBJ1-1	once	TRBV2	NA	TGTGCCACTCGGACAGAAATGAACACTGAAGCTTTCTTT	CATRTEMNTEAFF
TRBJ1-2	NA	TRBV6-2/TRBV6-3	NA	TGTGCCAGCAGTTACGGGGTTTTATCGGATGGCTACACCTTC	CASSYGVLSDGYTF
TRBJ2-3	once	TRBV18	TRBD2	TGTGCCAGCTCGCCCGGACTAGCGGGAGGGTCAGATACGCAGTATTTT	CASSPGLAGGSDTQYF
TRBJ2-1	NA	TRBV9	TRBD2	TGTGCCAGCAGCGTAGTTCCTAGCGGGTACTACAATGAGCAGTTCTTC	CASSVVPSGYYNEQFF
TRBJ1-1	NA	TRBV28	NA	TGTGCCAGCAGTCCTAAAATTAGTAGGACGAGGAACACTGAAGCTTTCTTT	CASSPKISRTRNTEAFF
TRBJ1-2	NA	TRBV2	TRBD1	TGTGCCAGCAGTCCAGGGGGCGCCAACTATGGCTACACCTTC	CASSPGGANYGYTF
TRBJ1-2	NA	TRBV19	TRBD1	TGTGCCAGTAGTACGCGATCACCGGGACAGGGGGCCGATACCTATGGCTACACCTTC	CASSTRSPGQGADTYGYTF
TRBJ2-1	NA	TRBV7-2	NA	TGTGCCAGCAGCCCTTGGAGGGGAAGAGGTCAGTTCTTC	CASSPWRGRGQFF
TRBJ2-2	NA	TRBV27	TRBD1	TGTGCCAGCAGAAACGACAAGAGGGGGCGAGCCGGGGAGCTGTTTTTT	CASRNDKRGRAGELFF
TRBJ2-7	NA	TRBV7-2	NA	TGTGCCAGCAGCACCTATAGCGTGAGCTACGAGCAGTACTTC	CASSTYSVSYEQYF
TRBJ2-7	NA	TRBV28	NA	TGTGCCAGCAGTTTTGTAGGAAGACCTTACGAGCAGTACTTC	CASSFVGRPYEQYF
TRBJ2-5	once	TRBV19	TRBD1	TGTGCCAGTAGTATGGGGACAGGGGGGTTAAAGACCCAGTACTTC	CASSMGTGGLKTQYF
TRBJ2-5	NA	TRBV3-1/TRBV3-2	NA	TGTGCCAGCAGCCCACCCGCCGGGGGGCGAGGAGAGACCCAGTACTTC	CASSPPAGGRGETQYF